Listed below are T cell receptor beta chains from one sample, sequenced in a study of CD8+ T cells in alopecia areata. The protocol was immunoSEQ multiplex PCR, while the TCRdb copy is restricted to in-frame clones and leaves out a portion. The table includes 15,000 to 20,000 clones, over 50% detected once. The sequenced sample was skin, obtained at week 4, from a patient treated with tofacitinib. The source of these receptors is a human donor with alopecia areata. Both conserved end residues are part of each CDR3. A D gene is named only where the DNA matches it firmly. Clone size is stated in some rows and not others, as once, few, many or a class when expanded.

V: TRBV6-6; size: few; D: -; J: TRBJ1-6; CDR3: CASSDRGRNNSPLHF; DNA: TGTGCCAGCAGTGATCGGGGACGGAATAATTCACCCCTCCACTTT
V: TRBV5-1; size: -; D: -; J: TRBJ2-7; CDR3: CASSLGGGLNYEQYF; DNA: TGCGCCAGCAGCTTGGGAGGGGGTCTAAACTACGAGCAGTACTTC
V: TRBV18; size: -; D: TRBD1; J: TRBJ1-6; CDR3: CASSGQGKGNSPLHF; DNA: TGTGCCAGCTCCGGACAGGGCAAGGGTAATTCACCCCTCCACTTT
V: TRBV4-1; size: once; D: -; J: TRBJ2-2; CDR3: CASSSRSTNTGELFF; DNA: TGCGCCAGCAGTTCGAGGTCTACGAACACCGGGGAGCTGTTTTTT
V: TRBV6-1; size: few; D: TRBD2; J: TRBJ2-3; CDR3: CASSEWWGGSSTQYF; DNA: TGTGCCAGCAGTGAATGGTGGGGGGGGTCATCTACGCAGTATTTT
V: TRBV7-8; size: -; D: TRBD1; J: TRBJ1-5; CDR3: CASSLTGGIGQPQHF; DNA: TGTGCCAGCAGCTTGACAGGGGGCATAGGTCAGCCCCAGCATTTT
V: TRBV7-9; size: -; D: -; J: TRBJ1-1; CDR3: CASSLVKRPNTEAFF; DNA: TGTGCCAGCAGCTTAGTCAAGAGGCCTAACACTGAAGCTTTCTTT
V: TRBV27; size: -; D: -; J: TRBJ1-1; CDR3: CASSRGEFAFF; DNA: TGTGCCAGCAGTAGGGGTGAGTTCGCTTTCTTT
V: TRBV18; size: -; D: -; J: TRBJ2-7; CDR3: CASSPTGGAYSYEQYF; DNA: TGTGCCAGCTCACCAACAGGCGGGGCCTACTCCTACGAGCAGTACTTC
V: TRBV2; size: -; D: -; J: TRBJ2-2; CDR3: CATEPELMTGELFF; DNA: TGTGCCACGGAGCCGGAGCTTATGACCGGGGAGCTGTTTTTT
V: TRBV15; size: few; D: TRBD1; J: TRBJ2-5; CDR3: CATSRGQGGGETQYF; DNA: TGTGCCACCAGCAGAGGACAGGGGGGAGGAGAGACCCAGTACTTC
V: TRBV5-1; size: -; D: TRBD2; J: TRBJ2-3; CDR3: CASSWARSGGPTVTDTQYF; DNA: TGCGCCAGCAGCTGGGCCAGGAGCGGGGGGCCCACAGTCACAGATACGCAGTATTTT
V: TRBV5-4; size: -; D: TRBD2; J: TRBJ2-7; CDR3: CASSLGLAGAFAYEQYF; DNA: TGTGCCAGCAGCCTCGGACTAGCGGGGGCCTTCGCCTACGAGCAGTACTTC
V: TRBV30; size: -; D: -; J: TRBJ1-2; CDR3: CAWSVGRWYGYTF; DNA: TGTGCCTGGAGTGTAGGCAGGTGGTATGGCTACACCTTC
V: TRBV28; size: -; D: -; J: TRBJ2-3; CDR3: CASSLEGLDTQYF; DNA: TGTGCCAGCAGTTTAGAGGGACTGGATACGCAGTATTTT
V: TRBV30; size: few; D: TRBD2; J: TRBJ2-3; CDR3: CAWSVRGRGTDTQYF; DNA: TGTGCCTGGAGTGTACGCGGGAGGGGCACAGATACGCAGTATTTT
V: TRBV27; size: -; D: TRBD2; J: TRBJ2-7; CDR3: CASNPNGRASYEQYF; DNA: TGTGCCAGCAATCCTAATGGGAGGGCGTCCTACGAGCAGTACTTC
V: TRBV7-2; size: few; D: -; J: TRBJ1-4; CDR3: CASSSPPGGGNEKLFF; DNA: TGTGCCAGCAGCTCACCCCCCGGGGGTGGGAATGAAAAACTGTTTTTT
V: TRBV9; size: few; D: -; J: TRBJ1-6; CDR3: CASSAGPWGDSPLHF; DNA: TGTGCCAGCAGCGCGGGGCCGTGGGGGGATTCACCCCTCCACTTT